The sample holds many counts of the clone carrying this T cell receptor beta chain. What it binds is not known. V shed 3 bases and J 7 bases; nucleotides not matched to a gene: 18. The CDR3 covers 18 residues. Germline-derived CDR1 and CDR2 are SGDLS and YYNGEE. TCR beta CDR3 regions came from multiplex PCR with 32 forward V and 13 reverse J primers. A single record per CDR3 protein comes from TCRdb applying MiXCR to the multiplex PCR reads. The data contain roughly 10,000 distinct CDR3 sequences, less than 20% of them singletons. Bulk tumor gDNA, 500 to 700 ng per sample, served as the TCR template. While surgery was under way, several biopsies spaced far apart were taken per primary tumor. Each patient presented with untreated, newly diagnosed non-small cell lung cancer and received curative surgery. This record belongs to a study of immune heterogeneity within non-small cell lung tumors. Study-level findings and limits: Dominant CDR3 beta clonotypes repeated across a patient's tumor loci, while different loci held unique high-frequency clones.

Sequenced sample: lung tumor tissue. The V gene is TRBV9, the J gene TRBJ2-1; TRBD1 aligns across 8 bases. The sequence derives from a man aged 40-55 years with non-small cell lung cancer. The CDR3 coding sequence is TGTGCCAGCAGCGGTGAAGGGAGGACAGGGAGGTTTTGGAATGAGCAGTTCTTC. Translated: CASSGEGRTGRFWNEQFF.